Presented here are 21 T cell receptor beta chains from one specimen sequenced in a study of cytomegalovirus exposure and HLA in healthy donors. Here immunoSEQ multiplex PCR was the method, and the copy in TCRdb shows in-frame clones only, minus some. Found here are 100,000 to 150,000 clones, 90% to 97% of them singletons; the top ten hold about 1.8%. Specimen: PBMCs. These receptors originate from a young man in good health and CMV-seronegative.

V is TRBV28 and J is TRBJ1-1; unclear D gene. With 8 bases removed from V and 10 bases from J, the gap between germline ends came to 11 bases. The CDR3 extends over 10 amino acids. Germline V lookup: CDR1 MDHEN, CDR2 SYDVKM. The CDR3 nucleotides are TGTGCCAGCCTAATCCGCGGAGCTTTCTTT. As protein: CASLIRGAFF. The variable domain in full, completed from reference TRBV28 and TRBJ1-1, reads DVKVTQSSRYLVKRTGEKVFLECVQDMDHENMFWYRQDPGLGLRLIYFSYDVKMKEKGDIPEGYSVSREKKERFSLILESASTNQTSMYLCASLIRGAFFGQGTRLTVV.

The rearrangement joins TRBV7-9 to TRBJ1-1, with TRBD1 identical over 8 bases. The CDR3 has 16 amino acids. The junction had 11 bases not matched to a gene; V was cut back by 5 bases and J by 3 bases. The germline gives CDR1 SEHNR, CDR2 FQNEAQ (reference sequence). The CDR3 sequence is CASSPKRTGRDTEAFF. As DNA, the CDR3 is TGTGCCAGCAGCCCAAAAAGGACAGGGCGGGACACTGAAGCTTTCTTT.

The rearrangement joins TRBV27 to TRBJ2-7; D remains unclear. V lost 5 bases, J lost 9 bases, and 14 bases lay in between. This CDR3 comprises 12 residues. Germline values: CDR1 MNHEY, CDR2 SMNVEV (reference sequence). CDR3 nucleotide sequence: TGTGCCAGCAGTCGCCGCGGTTGGTGGCAGTACTTC. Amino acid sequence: CASSRRGWWQYF.

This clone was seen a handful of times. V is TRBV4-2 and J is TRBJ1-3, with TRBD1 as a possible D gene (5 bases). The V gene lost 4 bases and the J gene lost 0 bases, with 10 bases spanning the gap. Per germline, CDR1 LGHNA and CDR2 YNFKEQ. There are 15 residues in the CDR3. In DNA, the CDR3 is TGTGCCAGCAGCCGTCGGGGGGACTCTGGAAACACCATATATTTT. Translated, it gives CASSRRGDSGNTIYF.

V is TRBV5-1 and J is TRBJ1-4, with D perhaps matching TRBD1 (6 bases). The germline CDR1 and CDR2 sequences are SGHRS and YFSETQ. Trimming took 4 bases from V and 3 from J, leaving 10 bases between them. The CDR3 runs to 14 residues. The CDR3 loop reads CASSAQGSNEKLFF. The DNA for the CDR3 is TGCGCCAGCAGCGCTCAGGGGTCTAATGAAAAACTGTTTTTT. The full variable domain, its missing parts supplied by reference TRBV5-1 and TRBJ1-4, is KAGVTQTPRYLIKTRGQQVTLSCSPISGHRSVSWYQQTPGQGLQFLFEYFSETQRNKGNFPGRFSGRQFSNSRSEMNVSTLELGDSALYLCASSAQGSNEKLFFGSGTQLSVL.

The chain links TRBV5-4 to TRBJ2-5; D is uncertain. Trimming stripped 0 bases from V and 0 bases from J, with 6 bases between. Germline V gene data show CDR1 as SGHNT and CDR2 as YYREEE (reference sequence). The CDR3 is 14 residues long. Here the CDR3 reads CASSLAADQETQYF. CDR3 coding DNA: TGTGCCAGCAGCTTGGCGGCGGACCAAGAGACCCAGTACTTC.

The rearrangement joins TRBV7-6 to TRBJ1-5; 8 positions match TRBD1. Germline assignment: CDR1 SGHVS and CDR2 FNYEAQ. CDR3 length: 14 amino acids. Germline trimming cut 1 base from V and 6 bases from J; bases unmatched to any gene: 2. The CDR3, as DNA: TGTGCCAGCAGCTTAGGACAGGGGCCTCAGCCCCAGCATTTT. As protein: CASSLGQGPQPQHF.

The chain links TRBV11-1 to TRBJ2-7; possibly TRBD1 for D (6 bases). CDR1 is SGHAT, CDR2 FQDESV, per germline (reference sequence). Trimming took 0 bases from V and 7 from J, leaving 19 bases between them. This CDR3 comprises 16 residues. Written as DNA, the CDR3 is TGTGCCAGCAGCTTAGCGGCCGACCCAGGGGCAGGGGAGCAGTACTTC. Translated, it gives CASSLAADPGAGEQYF.

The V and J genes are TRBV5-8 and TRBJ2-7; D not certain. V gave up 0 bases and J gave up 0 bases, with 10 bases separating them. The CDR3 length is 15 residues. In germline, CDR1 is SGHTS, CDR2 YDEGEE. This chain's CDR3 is CASSLGALSSYEQYF. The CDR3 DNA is TGTGCCAGCAGCTTGGGGGCCCTGAGCTCCTACGAGCAGTACTTC.

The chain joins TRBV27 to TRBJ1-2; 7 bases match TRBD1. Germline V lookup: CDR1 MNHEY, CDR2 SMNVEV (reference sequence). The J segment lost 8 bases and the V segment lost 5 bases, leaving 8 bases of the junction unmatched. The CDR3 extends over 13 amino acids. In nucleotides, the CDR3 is TGTGCCAGCAGTGACAGGGCCCTGGGCGGCTACACCTTC. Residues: CASSDRALGGYTF.

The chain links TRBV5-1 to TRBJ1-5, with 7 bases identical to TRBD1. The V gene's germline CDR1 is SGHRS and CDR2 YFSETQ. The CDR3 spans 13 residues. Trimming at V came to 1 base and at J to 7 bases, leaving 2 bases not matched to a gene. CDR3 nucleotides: TGCGCCAGCAGCTTGTCAGGGGGGCAGCCCCAGCATTTT. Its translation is CASSLSGGQPQHF. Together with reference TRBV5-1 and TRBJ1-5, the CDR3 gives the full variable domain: KAGVTQTPRYLIKTRGQQVTLSCSPISGHRSVSWYQQTPGQGLQFLFEYFSETQRNKGNFPGRFSGRQFSNSRSEMNVSTLELGDSALYLCASSLSGGQPQHFGDGTRLSIL.

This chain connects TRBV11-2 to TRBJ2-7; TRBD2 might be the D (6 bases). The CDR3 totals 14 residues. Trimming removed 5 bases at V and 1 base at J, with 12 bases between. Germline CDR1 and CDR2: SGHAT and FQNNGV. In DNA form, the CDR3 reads TGTGCCAGCAGCCCGATCGGGGGATCCTACGAGCAGTACTTC. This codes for CASSPIGGSYEQYF.

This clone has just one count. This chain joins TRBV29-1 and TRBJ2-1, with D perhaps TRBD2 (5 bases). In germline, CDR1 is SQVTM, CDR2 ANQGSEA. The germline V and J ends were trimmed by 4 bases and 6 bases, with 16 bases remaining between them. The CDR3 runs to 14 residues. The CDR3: CSVALISAFNEQFF. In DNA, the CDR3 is TGCAGCGTTGCCCTGATTAGCGCCTTCAATGAGCAGTTCTTC.

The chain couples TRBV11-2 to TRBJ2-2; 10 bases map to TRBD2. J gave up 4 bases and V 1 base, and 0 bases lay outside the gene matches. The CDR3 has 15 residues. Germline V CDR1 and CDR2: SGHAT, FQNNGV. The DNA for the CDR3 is TGTGCCAGCAGCTTAGGGACTAGCGGCACCGGGGAGCTGTTTTTT. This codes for CASSLGTSGTGELFF.

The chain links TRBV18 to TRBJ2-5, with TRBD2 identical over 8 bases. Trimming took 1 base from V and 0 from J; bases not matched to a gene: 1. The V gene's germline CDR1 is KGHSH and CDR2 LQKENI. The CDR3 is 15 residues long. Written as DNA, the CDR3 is TGTGCCAGCTCACCACTTAGCGGGAACCAAGAGACCCAGTACTTC. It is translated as CASSPLSGNQETQYF.

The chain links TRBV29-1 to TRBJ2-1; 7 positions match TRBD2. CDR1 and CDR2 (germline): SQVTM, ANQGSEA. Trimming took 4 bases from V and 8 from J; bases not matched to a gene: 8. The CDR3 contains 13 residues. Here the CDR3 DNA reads TGCAGCGTTGCTGGCGGGAGCATCCATGAGCAGTTCTTC. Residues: CSVAGGSIHEQFF.

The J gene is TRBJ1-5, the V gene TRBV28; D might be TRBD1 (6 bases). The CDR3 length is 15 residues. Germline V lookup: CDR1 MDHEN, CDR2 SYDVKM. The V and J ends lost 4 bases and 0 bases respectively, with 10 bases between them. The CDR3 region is CASSWGTLSNQPQHF. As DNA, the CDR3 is TGTGCCAGCAGTTGGGGGACACTTAGCAATCAGCCCCAGCATTTT.

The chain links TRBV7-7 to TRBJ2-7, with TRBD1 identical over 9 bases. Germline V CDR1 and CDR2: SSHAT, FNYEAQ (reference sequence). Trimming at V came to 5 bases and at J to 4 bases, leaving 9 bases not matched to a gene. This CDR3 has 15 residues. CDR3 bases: TGTGCCAGCAGCCCAGGACAAGACAGGGGGTACGAGCAGTACTTC. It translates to CASSPGQDRGYEQYF. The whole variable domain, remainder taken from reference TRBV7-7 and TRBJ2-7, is GAGVSQSPRYKVTKRGQDVTLRCDPISSHATLYWYQQALGQGPEFLTYFNYEAQPDKSGLPSDRFSAERPEGSISTLTIQRTEQRDSAMYRCASSPGQDRGYEQYFGPGTRLTVT.

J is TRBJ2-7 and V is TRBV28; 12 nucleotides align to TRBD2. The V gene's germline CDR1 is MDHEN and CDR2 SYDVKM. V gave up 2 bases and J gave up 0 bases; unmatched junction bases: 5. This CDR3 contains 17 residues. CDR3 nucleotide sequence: TGTGCCAGCAGTTTAATGACTAGCGGGAGTAGCTCCTACGAGCAGTACTTC. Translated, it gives CASSLMTSGSSSYEQYF. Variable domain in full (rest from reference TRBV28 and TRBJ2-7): DVKVTQSSRYLVKRTGEKVFLECVQDMDHENMFWYRQDPGLGLRLIYFSYDVKMKEKGDIPEGYSVSREKKERFSLILESASTNQTSMYLCASSLMTSGSSSYEQYFGPGTRLTVT.

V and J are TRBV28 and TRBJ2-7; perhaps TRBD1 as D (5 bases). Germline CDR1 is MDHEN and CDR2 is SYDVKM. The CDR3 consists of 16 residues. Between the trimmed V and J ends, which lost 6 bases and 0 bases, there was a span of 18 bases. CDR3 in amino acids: CASRRLRTRSSYEQYF. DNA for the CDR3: TGTGCCAGCAGAAGACTCAGGACAAGGAGCTCCTACGAGCAGTACTTC.

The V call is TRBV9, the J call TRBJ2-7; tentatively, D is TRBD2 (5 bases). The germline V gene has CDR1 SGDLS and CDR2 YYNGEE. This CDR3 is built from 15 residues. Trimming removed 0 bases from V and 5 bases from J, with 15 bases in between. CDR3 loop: CASSVEGARGDEQYF. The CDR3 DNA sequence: TGTGCCAGCAGCGTAGAGGGAGCCCGAGGCGACGAGCAGTACTTC.